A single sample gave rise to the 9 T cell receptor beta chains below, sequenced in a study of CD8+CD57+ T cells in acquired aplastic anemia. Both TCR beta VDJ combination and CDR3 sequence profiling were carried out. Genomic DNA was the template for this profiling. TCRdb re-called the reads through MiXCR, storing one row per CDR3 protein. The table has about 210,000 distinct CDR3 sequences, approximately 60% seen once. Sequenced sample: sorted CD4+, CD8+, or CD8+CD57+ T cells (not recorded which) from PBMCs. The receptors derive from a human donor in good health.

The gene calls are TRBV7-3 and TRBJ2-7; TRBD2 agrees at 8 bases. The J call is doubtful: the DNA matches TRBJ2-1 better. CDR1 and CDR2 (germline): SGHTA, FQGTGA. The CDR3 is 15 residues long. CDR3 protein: CASSPGSGTYNEQFF. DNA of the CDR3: TGTGCCAGCAGCCCCGGTAGCGGGACTTACAATGAGCAGTTCTTC.

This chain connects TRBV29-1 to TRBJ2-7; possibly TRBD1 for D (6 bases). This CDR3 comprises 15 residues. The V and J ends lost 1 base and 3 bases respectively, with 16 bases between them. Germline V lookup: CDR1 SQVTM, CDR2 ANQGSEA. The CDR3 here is CSVEVGEDRLYEQYF. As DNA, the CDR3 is TGCAGCGTTGAAGTCGGCGAGGACAGACTCTACGAGCAGTACTTC.

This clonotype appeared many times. As DNA, the CDR3 is TGCAGTGCTAGAGCCCCGGACAGTTTCACTATATATTTT. Protein product: CSARAPDSFTIYF. V gene TRBV20-1 combines with J gene TRBJ1-3; TRBD1 might be the D (6 bases). This CDR3 has 13 residues. V lost 1 base, J lost 13 bases, and 17 bases lay in between. Germline V lookup: CDR1 DFQATT, CDR2 SNEGSKA (reference sequence).

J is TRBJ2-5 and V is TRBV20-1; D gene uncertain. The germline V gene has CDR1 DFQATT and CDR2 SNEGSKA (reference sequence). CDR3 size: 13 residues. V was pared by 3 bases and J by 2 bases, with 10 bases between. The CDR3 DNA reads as TGCAGTGCTAGTGGGTCAGCACAAGAGACCCAGTACTTC. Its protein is CSASGSAQETQYF.

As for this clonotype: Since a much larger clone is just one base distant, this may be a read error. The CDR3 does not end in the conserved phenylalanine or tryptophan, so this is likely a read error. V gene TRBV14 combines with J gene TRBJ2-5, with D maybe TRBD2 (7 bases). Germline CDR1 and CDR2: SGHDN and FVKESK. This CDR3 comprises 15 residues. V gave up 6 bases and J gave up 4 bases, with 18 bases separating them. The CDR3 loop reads CASRSREGGLETQYL. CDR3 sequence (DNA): TGTGCCAGCAGGTCGCGTGAGGGGGGGCTAGAGACCCAGTACCTC.

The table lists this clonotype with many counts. CDR3 residues: CASSLSGQLMNTEAFF. CDR3 DNA sequence: TGTGCCAGCAGCTTATCCGGGCAGTTGATGAACACTGAAGCTTTCTTT. The rearrangement links TRBV7-9 to TRBJ1-1; D is uncertain. From germline, CDR1 is SEHNR and CDR2 FQNEAQ (reference sequence). CDR3 size: 16 residues. The V gene lost 2 bases and the J gene lost 0 bases, with 13 bases spanning the gap. Full variable domain (missing parts from reference TRBV7-9 and TRBJ1-1): DTGVSQNPRHKITKRGQNVTFRCDPISEHNRLYWYRQTLGQGPEFLTYFQNEAQLEKSRLLSDRFSAERPKGSFSTLEIQRTEQGDSAMYLCASSLSGQLMNTEAFFGQGTRLTVV.

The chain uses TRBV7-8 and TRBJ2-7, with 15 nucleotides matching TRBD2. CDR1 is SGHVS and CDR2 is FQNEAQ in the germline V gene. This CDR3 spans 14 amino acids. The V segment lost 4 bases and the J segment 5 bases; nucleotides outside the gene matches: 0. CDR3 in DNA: TGTGCCAGCAGCTGGACTAGCGGGGGGGACGAGCAGTACTTC. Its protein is CASSWTSGGDEQYF.

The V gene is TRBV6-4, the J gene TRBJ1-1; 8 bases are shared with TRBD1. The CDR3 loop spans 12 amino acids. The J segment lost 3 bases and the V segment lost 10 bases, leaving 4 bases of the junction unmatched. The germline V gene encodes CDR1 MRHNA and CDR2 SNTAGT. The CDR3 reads CATRQGHTEAFF. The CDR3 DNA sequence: TGTGCCACACGACAGGGGCACACTGAAGCTTTCTTT.

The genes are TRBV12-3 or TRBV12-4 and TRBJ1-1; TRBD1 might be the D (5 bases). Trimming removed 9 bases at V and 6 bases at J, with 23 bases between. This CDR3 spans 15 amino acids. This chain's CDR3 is CASSFEGDRGAEAFF. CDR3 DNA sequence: TGTGCCAGTTCCTTTGAAGGGGACCGGGGAGCTGAAGCTTTCTTT.